The clone carrying this T cell receptor beta chain was recorded a few times. This sample is drawn from a study of blood T cell repertoires in COVID-19. The germline V and J ends were trimmed by 5 bases and 4 bases, with 11 bases remaining between them. Germline V gene lookup returns CDR1 SGHAT and CDR2 FQNNGV. CDR3 length equals 13 residues. The assay was immunoSEQ multiplex PCR, and TCRdb's table has in-frame clones only and misses some. The sample lists 50,000 to 55,000 clones, 80% to 90% occurring once. This chain links TRBV11-2 with TRBJ2-5, with D hard to call. The TCR sequence derives from a man older than 75 with acute or convalescent COVID-19. Material for sequencing was peripheral blood. The CDR3 loop is CASSPRSGETQYF. CDR3 DNA sequence: TGTGCCAGCAGCCCTCGGTCGGGAGAGACCCAGTACTTC.